This T cell receptor beta chain was captured by sequencing in a study of cytomegalovirus exposure and HLA in healthy donors. Germline lookup yields CDR1 SGHRS and CDR2 YFSETQ. V lost 3 bases and J lost 8; bases outside the gene matches: 8. This CDR3 region has 15 residues. The PCR had 60 Vbeta and 13 Jbeta primers. The method was immunoSEQ multiplex PCR; TCRdb's version includes in-frame clones alone and lacks a portion of them. The repertoire includes around 150,000 clones, under 85% of them detected once, and 1.1% to 1.5% sits in the top ten. This chain joins TRBV5-1 and TRBJ1-2, with 12 bases aligning to TRBD1. This TCR came from a woman aged 25 to 45 in good health and CMV-seronegative. Sequenced: PBMCs. CDR3 bases: TGCGCCAGCAGCTCGGGGGACAGGGGGCTACGAGGCTACACCTTC. Protein sequence: CASSSGDRGLRGYTF.